The next 28 T cell receptor beta chains were all read from a single sample in a study of cytomegalovirus exposure and HLA in healthy donors. PCR was performed using 60 Vbeta and 13 Jbeta primers. Assay used: immunoSEQ multiplex PCR; TCRdb lists only in-frame clones, some missing. The data show 100,000 to 150,000 clones, more than 80% seen once. Sequencing input: PBMCs. The receptors were sampled from a man in his forties in good health and CMV-seronegative.

The rearrangement uses TRBV2 and TRBJ1-5; D remains unclear. CDR3 length: 15 amino acids. Germline values: CDR1 SNHLY, CDR2 FYNNEI. V lost 3 bases, J lost 0 bases, and 9 bases lay in between. The CDR3 region is CASSDGPYSNQPQHF. In DNA, the CDR3 is TGTGCCAGCAGTGATGGCCCTTATAGCAATCAGCCCCAGCATTTT.

The chain carries TRBV5-1 and TRBJ2-6; 7 bases map to TRBD1. Looked up from germline, CDR1 is SGHRS and CDR2 is YFSETQ. The CDR3 extends over 15 amino acids. The V and J ends lost 4 bases and 4 bases, in that order; junction bases with no gene match: 5. DNA for the CDR3: TGCGCCAGCAGCGTGACAGGGACCGGGGCCAACGTCCTGACTTTC. It encodes CASSVTGTGANVLTF.

V usage is TRBV6-4 and J usage is TRBJ2-3; a possible D gene is TRBD1 (6 bases). Germline CDR1 is MRHNA and CDR2 is SNTAGT. Trimming cost V 10 bases and J 4 bases, with 15 bases left between them. The CDR3 runs to 13 residues. The CDR3 region has the DNA TGTGCCACCTCCGGACAGTTTTCAGATACGCAGTATTTT. Encoded protein: CATSGQFSDTQYF.

The V and J genes are TRBV27 and TRBJ2-1, with D possibly matching TRBD2 (5 bases). V was pared by 3 bases and J by 5 bases, with 11 bases between. The CDR3 loop spans 14 amino acids. The germline CDR1 and CDR2 sequences are MNHEY and SMNVEV (reference sequence). In DNA, the CDR3 is TGTGCCAGCAGTTTCGCCGTGACTAACAATGAGCAGTTCTTC. Protein sequence: CASSFAVTNNEQFF.

The chain is built from TRBV27 and TRBJ2-1; 8 nucleotides line up with TRBD2. V lost 6 bases, J lost 8 bases, and 15 bases stayed unmatched. Per the germline V gene, CDR1 is MNHEY and CDR2 is SMNVEV (reference sequence). The CDR3 extends over 16 amino acids. The CDR3 region has the DNA TGTGCCAGCAGCCCATCGGGCGGGAGGAGAAGTGATGAGCAGTTCTTC. Residues: CASSPSGGRRSDEQFF.

Only a few counts were recorded for this clone. This chain links TRBV5-1 with TRBJ2-7, with no clear D. From germline, CDR1 is SGHRS and CDR2 YFSETQ. The V end was cut by 4 bases, the J end by 3 bases, with 14 bases between. The CDR3 extends over 14 amino acids. CDR3 loop: CASSLHKGGYEQYF. CDR3 in DNA: TGCGCCAGCAGCCTACACAAAGGCGGCTACGAGCAGTACTTC.

The chain employs TRBV7-6 and TRBJ2-7, with D possibly TRBD1 on 5 matching bases. V was cut by 0 bases and J by 3 bases, with 12 bases left in between. The germline gives CDR1 SGHVS, CDR2 FNYEAQ. The CDR3 extends over 15 amino acids. The CDR3 sequence is CASSLAPSRDYEQYF. The DNA of the CDR3 is TGTGCCAGCAGCTTAGCCCCATCCAGGGACTACGAGCAGTACTTC.

The chain links TRBV7-2 to TRBJ1-2; unclear D gene. With 6 bases removed from V and 1 base from J, the gap between germline ends came to 15 bases. Germline lookup yields CDR1 SGHTA and CDR2 FQGNSA. The CDR3 runs to 15 residues. The CDR3 spells CASRQVGAINYGYTF. The DNA for the CDR3 is TGTGCCAGCAGGCAAGTGGGAGCAATTAACTATGGCTACACCTTC.

This clone was observed a single time. The rearrangement links TRBV19 to TRBJ1-1; D might be TRBD1 (6 bases). CDR3 length equals 14 residues. Trimming removed 6 bases from V and 0 bases from J, with 11 bases in between. CDR1 is LNHDA, CDR2 SQIVND, per germline (reference sequence). The CDR3 nucleotides are TGTGCCAGTAGAACCGGACAGATGAACACTGAAGCTTTCTTT. This encodes CASRTGQMNTEAFF.

Notes on this clone: Other DNA sequences from this sample encode an identical CDR3 as well. In DNA form, the CDR3 reads TGTGCCTGGAGTGTGACAGGGGGCTACGAGCAGTACTTC. Amino acid sequence: CAWSVTGGYEQYF. The V and J genes are TRBV30 and TRBJ2-7; 9 bases line up with TRBD1. The germline V gene has CDR1 GTSNPN and CDR2 SVGIG (reference sequence). V shed 0 bases and J 3 bases; nucleotides not matched to a gene: 0. This CDR3 region has 13 residues.

This clone turned up a few times. The chain links TRBV18 to TRBJ2-7; D not resolved. Per germline, CDR1 KGHSH and CDR2 LQKENI. The CDR3 is 13 amino acids. V was cut by 6 bases and J by 3 bases, with 12 bases left in between. The CDR3 coding sequence is TGTGCCAGCTCGGCATTGCGCGGCTACGAGCAGTACTTC. It codes for CASSALRGYEQYF.

This clone was detected once. The rearrangement joins TRBV9 to TRBJ2-7, with 8 nucleotides matching TRBD2. Germline V CDR1 and CDR2: SGDLS, YYNGEE. J gave up 3 bases and V 3 bases, and 8 bases lay outside the gene matches. This CDR3 comprises 15 residues. Here the CDR3 DNA reads TGTGCCAGCAGCGCCCTACCGGGACTAGGCTACGAGCAGTACTTC. It is translated as CASSALPGLGYEQYF.

V is TRBV4-1 and J is TRBJ1-2, with 7 bases matching TRBD1. The CDR3 extends over 17 amino acids. V lost 0 bases and J lost 5; bases outside the gene matches: 12. Germline V gives CDR1 MGHRA, CDR2 YSYEKL. The CDR3 bases are TGCGCCAGCAGCCAAGAGTTCGACAGGGAGTATTTTTATGGCTACACCTTC. Protein: CASSQEFDREYFYGYTF.

V usage is TRBV30 and J usage is TRBJ1-2; D is perhaps TRBD1 (5 bases). This CDR3 comprises 13 residues. V lost 2 bases, J lost 3 bases, and 10 bases lay in between. CDR1 and CDR2 from the germline V gene are GTSNPN and SVGIG (reference sequence). CDR3 residues: CAWSRGTDYGYTF. CDR3 DNA sequence: TGTGCCTGGAGTCGCGGGACGGACTATGGCTACACCTTC.

This CDR3 reads CASSRLGNGGYIETQYF. The CDR3 DNA reads as TGTGCCAGCAGCCGGCTGGGCAACGGGGGATATATCGAGACCCAGTACTTC. The V call is TRBV5-5, the J call TRBJ2-5; D possibly corresponds to TRBD2 (6 bases). This CDR3 region has 17 residues. The V gene lost 4 bases and the J gene lost 5 bases, with 24 bases spanning the gap. The germline V gene encodes CDR1 SGHKS and CDR2 YYEKEE (reference sequence).

The CDR3 is CASSLDLSGELFF. The CDR3 DNA sequence: TGTGCCAGCAGCTTAGATCTATCCGGGGAGCTGTTTTTT. V usage is TRBV11-2 and J usage is TRBJ2-2; D call uncertain. Germline CDR1 and CDR2: SGHAT and FQNNGV. V lost 0 bases to trimming and J lost 6 bases, with 5 bases between them. CDR3 size: 13 residues.

The CDR3 here is CASSLGGTGSSSGYGYTF. CDR3 sequence (DNA): TGTGCCAGCAGCTTAGGGGGGACAGGGTCCTCTTCAGGCTATGGCTACACCTTC. This rearrangement joins TRBV7-8 to TRBJ1-2; 9 nucleotides match TRBD1. V dropped 1 base and J dropped 4; count of bases not matched to a gene: 13. The CDR3 is 18 residues long. Looked up from germline, CDR1 is SGHVS and CDR2 is FQNEAQ. The whole variable domain, remainder taken from reference TRBV7-8 and TRBJ1-2, is GAGVSQSPRYKVAKRGQDVALRCDPISGHVSLFWYQQALGQGPEFLTYFQNEAQLDKSGLPSDRFFAERPEGSVSTLKIQRTQQEDSAVYLCASSLGGTGSSSGYGYTFGSGTRLTVV.

This clone was found a few times. The chain couples TRBV4-1 to TRBJ1-4; tentative D call: TRBD1 (5 bases). Trimming shortened V by 0 bases and J by 10 bases, and 15 bases separated the two germline ends. Germline V CDR1 and CDR2: MGHRA, YSYEKL. The CDR3 contains 15 residues. The CDR3 coding sequence is TGCGCCAGCAGCCAAGAAGGGGCAGTATCGGCAAAACTGTTTTTT. This encodes CASSQEGAVSAKLFF.

The CDR3 sequence is CATSSSTGLTLNQPQHF. The CDR3 DNA follows: TGTGCCACCAGCAGTTCGACGGGACTCACCCTCAATCAGCCCCAGCATTTT. This rearrangement joins TRBV15 to TRBJ1-5; TRBD1 is a possible D gene (5 bases). The CDR3 totals 17 residues. V lost 3 bases and J lost 3, with 18 bases in between. CDR1 and CDR2 from the germline V gene are LNHNV and YYDKDF (reference sequence).

V and J are TRBV28 and TRBJ2-7; tentatively, D is TRBD1 (5 bases). The CDR3 runs to 15 residues. Trimming cost V 3 bases and J 2 bases, with 14 bases left between them. Germline lookup yields CDR1 MDHEN and CDR2 SYDVKM. CDR3 in amino acids: CASSFFPRAPYEQYF. The CDR3 DNA reads TGTGCCAGCAGTTTTTTTCCCAGGGCTCCCTACGAGCAGTACTTC.

The chain employs TRBV25-1 and TRBJ1-1; D is unclear. This CDR3 has 13 amino acids. V shed 4 bases and J shed 2 bases, with 8 bases lying between them. Per the germline V gene, CDR1 is MGHDK and CDR2 is SYGVNS. The CDR3 here is CASSVNSNTEAFF. The CDR3, as DNA: TGTGCCAGCAGTGTTAACAGTAACACTGAAGCTTTCTTT.

The chain is built from TRBV28 and TRBJ2-3, with a tentative D call TRBD2 (5 bases). Deletions cut 10 bases from V and 6 bases from J, with 14 bases between. Germline V CDR1 and CDR2: MDHEN, SYDVKM. CDR3 length equals 12 residues. The CDR3 DNA reads as TGTGCCACAGCGGTGCCACTGGATACGCAGTATTTT. It codes for CATAVPLDTQYF. Supplemented by reference TRBV28 and TRBJ2-3, the full variable domain reads DVKVTQSSRYLVKRTGEKVFLECVQDMDHENMFWYRQDPGLGLRLIYFSYDVKMKEKGDIPEGYSVSREKKERFSLILESASTNQTSMYLCATAVPLDTQYFGPGTRLTVL.

This chain joins TRBV2 and TRBJ1-2; the D gene is possibly TRBD1 (6 bases). The CDR3 has 14 amino acids. Germline V gives CDR1 SNHLY, CDR2 FYNNEI. The V and J ends lost 4 bases and 4 bases respectively, with 13 bases between them. CDR3 residues: CASSVWTVGYGYTF. In nucleotides, the CDR3 is TGTGCCAGCAGTGTTTGGACAGTAGGCTATGGCTACACCTTC. Supplemented by reference TRBV2 and TRBJ1-2, the full variable domain reads EPEVTQTPSHQVTQMGQEVILRCVPISNHLYFYWYRQILGQKVEFLVSFYNNEISEKSEIFDDQFSVERPDGSNFTLKIRSTKLEDSAMYFCASSVWTVGYGYTFGSGTRLTVV.

The gene calls are TRBV6-1 and TRBJ2-1; 7 bases are a match to TRBD2. The CDR3 covers 13 residues. V gave up 8 bases and J gave up 5 bases; unmatched junction bases: 6. The germline V gene encodes CDR1 MNHNS and CDR2 SASEGT. The DNA of the CDR3 is TGTGCCAGCGGCGGGAGTACCCACAATGAGCAGTTCTTC. Amino acid sequence: CASGGSTHNEQFF.

The CDR3 is CAITPGVNQPQHF. The DNA of the CDR3 is TGTGCCATCACCCCCGGGGTGAATCAGCCCCAGCATTTT. This chain uses TRBV10-3 with TRBJ1-5; D is unclear. Germline V gene data show CDR1 as ENHRY and CDR2 as SYGVKD. Trimming pared 7 bases from V and 4 bases from J, leaving 11 bases between. This CDR3 contains 13 residues.

Worth noting for this clone: Other DNA sequences from this sample encode an identical CDR3 as well. The chain has TRBV18 and TRBJ1-5, with a weak D call TRBD1 (5 bases). Germline V gives CDR1 KGHSH, CDR2 LQKENI. V lost 3 bases, J lost 7 bases, and 10 bases lay in between. The CDR3 consists of 13 residues. The CDR3 DNA follows: TGTGCCAGCTCACCGGGGGGGGACCAGCCCCAGCATTTT. Translating it yields CASSPGGDQPQHF.

J is TRBJ2-3 and V is TRBV7-2, with 11 bases identical to TRBD2. The CDR3 is made up of 17 amino acids. V was clipped by 6 bases and J by 3 bases; unmatched bases: 11. The V gene's germline CDR1 is SGHTA and CDR2 FQGNSA. The CDR3 region has the DNA TGTGCCAGCAGACTGAATCTAGCGGGAGGATGGACAGATACGCAGTATTTT. Protein sequence: CASRLNLAGGWTDTQYF.

This chain links TRBV5-6 with TRBJ1-2; D is ambiguous. The CDR3 sequence is 12 residues long. CDR1 is SGHDT and CDR2 is YYEEEE in the germline V gene. V was cut by 4 bases and J by 2 bases, with 6 bases left in between. For the CDR3, the DNA is TGTGCCAGCAGCCCGGGAAACTATGGCTACACCTTC. It translates to CASSPGNYGYTF. Variable domain in full (rest from reference TRBV5-6 and TRBJ1-2): DAGVTQSPTHLIKTRGQQVTLRCSPKSGHDTVSWYQQALGQGPQFIFQYYEEEERQRGNFPDRFSGHQFPNYSSELNVNALLLGDSALYLCASSPGNYGYTFGSGTRLTVV.